The 27 T cell receptor beta chains reported below all come from one sample, sequenced in a study of technical replicates of blood from several donors. The protocol was immunoSEQ multiplex PCR, while the TCRdb copy is restricted to in-frame clones and leaves out a portion. The table shows some 77,000 clones, with 80% to 90% occurring only once. Sample: PBMCs. The receptors were sampled from a human donor in good health. Some clones in this sample may be carry-over from other donors' samples.

This clone was counted only a few times. The chain uses TRBV30 and TRBJ1-1, with TRBD1 as a possible D gene (5 bases). The CDR3 loop spans 14 amino acids. Trimming stripped 2 bases from V and 0 bases from J, with 10 bases between. The V gene's germline CDR1 is GTSNPN and CDR2 SVGIG (reference sequence). The chain's CDR3 is CAWSPGLMNTEAFF. In DNA form, the CDR3 reads TGTGCCTGGAGTCCGGGACTCATGAACACTGAAGCTTTCTTT.

The chain joins TRBV11-1 to TRBJ2-5; 9 bases map to TRBD1. V lost 5 bases and J lost 5; bases outside the gene matches: 12. The CDR3 runs to 16 residues. Looked up from germline, CDR1 is SGHAT and CDR2 is FQDESV (reference sequence). The CDR3 here is CASSPNPGQGWETQYF. The CDR3 nucleotides read TGTGCCAGCAGCCCCAATCCGGGACAGGGCTGGGAGACCCAGTACTTC.

The rearrangement joins TRBV29-1 to TRBJ2-7; 14 positions agree with TRBD2. The germline CDR1 and CDR2 sequences are SQVTM and ANQGSEA. Trimming took 6 bases from V and 3 from J; bases not matched to a gene: 4. CDR3 length: 14 amino acids. The CDR3 DNA is TGCAGCGTCCTCGGGACTAGCGGGGGCTACGAGCAGTACTTC. This sequence encodes CSVLGTSGGYEQYF.

The chain links TRBV4-1 to TRBJ1-3; TRBD1 might be the D (6 bases). Trimming shortened V by 5 bases and J by 1 base, and 18 bases separated the two germline ends. The CDR3 runs 17 residues. Per the germline V gene, CDR1 is MGHRA and CDR2 is YSYEKL. This CDR3 reads CASSTRTEGISGNTIYF. In nucleotides, the CDR3 is TGCGCCAGCAGCACTCGGACAGAGGGGATATCTGGAAACACCATATATTTT.

The V call is TRBV5-1, the J call TRBJ1-3; D remains unclear. The CDR3 is 15 residues long. CDR1 and CDR2 (germline): SGHRS, YFSETQ. V lost 4 bases and J 0 bases, leaving 11 bases between the germline ends. CDR3 amino acids: CASSLTGGSGNTIYF. DNA for the CDR3: TGCGCCAGCAGCCTGACGGGAGGCTCTGGAAACACCATATATTTT.

The chain combines TRBV7-2 with TRBJ2-5; D might be TRBD2 (5 bases). Deletions cut 5 bases from V and 4 bases from J, with 17 bases between. Germline CDR1 SGHTA, CDR2 FQGNSA. The CDR3 spans 15 residues. Written as DNA, the CDR3 is TGTGCCAGCAGCCGCTTTAGAGCGGCGGGAGAGACCCAGTACTTC. This sequence encodes CASSRFRAAGETQYF.

The chain has TRBV27 and TRBJ1-5; D is possibly TRBD1 (6 bases). Trimming removed 0 bases from V and 0 bases from J, with 15 bases in between. This CDR3 comprises 18 residues. CDR1 and CDR2 (germline): MNHEY, SMNVEV (reference sequence). The DNA of the CDR3 is TGTGCCAGCAGTTTATCCCTCCGACAGGCTTATAGCAATCAGCCCCAGCATTTT. It codes for CASSLSLRQAYSNQPQHF.

CDR3 DNA: TGTGCCAGCAGGCCGCCGCTAGCGGGACGGAATGAGCAGTTCTTC. It codes for CASRPPLAGRNEQFF. The chain employs TRBV6-5 and TRBJ2-1; the match to TRBD2 covers 9 bases. Germline-derived CDR1 and CDR2 are MNHEY and SVGAGI. V gave up 6 bases and J gave up 7 bases; unmatched junction bases: 10. There are 15 residues in the CDR3.

The chain carries TRBV7-6 and TRBJ1-3, with 8 nucleotides matching TRBD1. J gave up 4 bases and V 4 bases, and 6 bases lay outside the gene matches. The CDR3 extends over 15 amino acids. The germline V gene encodes CDR1 SGHVS and CDR2 FNYEAQ. Written as DNA, the CDR3 is TGTGCCAGCAGCTCAAGGACAGGGTGGGGAAACACCATATATTTT. This translates into CASSSRTGWGNTIYF. Full variable domain (remainder filled in from reference TRBV7-6 and TRBJ1-3): GAGVSQSPRYKVTKRGQDVALRCDPISGHVSLYWYRQALGQGPEFLTYFNYEAQQDKSGLPNDRFSAERPEGSISTLTIQRTEQRDSAMYRCASSSRTGWGNTIYFGEGSWLTVV.

The V gene is TRBV5-1, the J gene TRBJ2-3, with D possibly TRBD1 on 7 matching bases. This CDR3 region has 14 residues. Germline V CDR1 and CDR2: SGHRS, YFSETQ. V shed 4 bases and J shed 4 bases, with 13 bases lying between them. For the CDR3, the DNA is TGCGCCAGCAGCCTAGGAGGGACAGCAGATACGCAGTATTTT. Protein: CASSLGGTADTQYF.

The rearrangement joins TRBV7-9 to TRBJ2-3; perhaps TRBD2 as D (6 bases). The CDR3 loop spans 14 amino acids. With 6 bases removed from V and 1 base from J, the gap between germline ends came to 11 bases. CDR1 and CDR2 (germline): SEHNR, FQNEAQ (reference sequence). The DNA for the CDR3 is TGTGCCAGCAGTCAAGGGACTGGCACAGATACGCAGTATTTT. Protein product: CASSQGTGTDTQYF.

This clone was counted only a few times. The chain carries TRBV29-1 and TRBJ1-1; D perhaps matches TRBD1 (5 bases). V was cut by 6 bases and J by 7 bases, with 12 bases left in between. The CDR3 has 11 amino acids. Germline V gives CDR1 SQVTM, CDR2 ANQGSEA. CDR3 sequence: CSVQRTLEAFF. The CDR3 DNA reads TGCAGCGTGCAAAGGACACTTGAAGCTTTCTTT.

The rearrangement uses TRBV6-1 and TRBJ1-1, with 9 bases matching TRBD1. Germline V lookup: CDR1 MNHNS, CDR2 SASEGT. With 10 bases clipped from V and 0 bases from J, the junction kept 6 bases outside the gene matches. This CDR3 contains 14 residues. The chain's CDR3 is CATINRGLNTEAFF. The CDR3 DNA reads TGTGCCACCATCAACAGGGGGCTGAACACTGAAGCTTTCTTT.

This clone was seen a single time. The chain uses TRBV7-9 and TRBJ2-2, with D unresolved. The CDR3 length is 16 residues. V was clipped by 3 bases and J by 4 bases, with 15 bases between them. CDR1 is SEHNR, CDR2 FQNEAQ, per germline (reference sequence). CDR3 amino acids: CASSFFASHATGELFF. As DNA, the CDR3 is TGTGCCAGCAGCTTTTTTGCCTCACACGCCACCGGGGAGCTGTTTTTT.

The V and J genes are TRBV7-6 and TRBJ2-7, with 12 bases fitting TRBD2. The CDR3 consists of 18 residues. In germline, CDR1 is SGHVS, CDR2 FNYEAQ. V was clipped by 1 base and J by 6 bases; unmatched bases: 13. CDR3 sequence reads: CASSLVGPLAGGPGEQYF. The DNA of the CDR3 is TGTGCCAGCAGCTTAGTGGGGCCACTAGCGGGAGGCCCCGGCGAGCAGTACTTC.

The rearrangement uses TRBV2 and TRBJ2-7; D is unresolved. Germline V lookup: CDR1 SNHLY, CDR2 FYNNEI. This CDR3 contains 11 residues. The V end lost 4 bases, the J end lost 2 bases, and 3 bases lay between the germline ends. The chain's CDR3 is CASSGAYEQYF. The DNA for the CDR3 is TGTGCCAGCAGTGGCGCCTACGAGCAGTACTTC.

This chain joins TRBV7-2 and TRBJ1-2; 7 bases align to TRBD1. Germline V gene sequence: CDR1 SGHTA, CDR2 FQGNSA. The CDR3 contains 16 residues. The junction had 9 bases not matched to a gene; V was cut back by 1 base and J by 4 bases. The DNA of the CDR3 is TGTGCCAGCAGCTTAGGGTCCAGGGGGGTTGTCTATGGCTACACCTTC. Its protein product is CASSLGSRGVVYGYTF.

The chain carries TRBV15 and TRBJ2-1; 7 nucleotides match TRBD2. The length of the CDR3 is 19 residues. Germline V gene data show CDR1 as LNHNV and CDR2 as YYDKDF (reference sequence). The V and J ends lost 0 bases and 3 bases, in that order; junction bases with no gene match: 14. This CDR3 is CATSRDTSSVLAVYNEQFF. CDR3 DNA: TGTGCCACCAGCAGAGATACTTCTAGCGTTCTAGCGGTCTACAATGAGCAGTTCTTC. The whole variable domain, filled in from reference TRBV15 and TRBJ2-1, reads DAMVIQNPRYQVTQFGKPVTLSCSQTLNHNVMYWYQQKSSQAPKLLFHYYDKDFNNEADTPDNFQSRRPNTSFCFLDIRSPGLGDTAMYLCATSRDTSSVLAVYNEQFFGPGTRLTVL.

This chain uses TRBV28 with TRBJ2-7; 7 bases line up with TRBD1. This CDR3 contains 13 residues. Germline CDR1 is MDHEN and CDR2 is SYDVKM. V lost 4 bases to trimming and J lost 9 bases; unmatched junction nucleotides: 9. The CDR3 loop is CASSSLTGNWQYF. In DNA form, the CDR3 reads TGTGCCAGCAGTTCCTTGACAGGGAATTGGCAGTACTTC.

The genes are TRBV7-3 and TRBJ2-3; 8 positions agree with TRBD2. Germline trimming cut 2 bases from V and 9 bases from J; bases unmatched to any gene: 7. The CDR3 covers 14 residues. Germline V CDR1 and CDR2: SGHTA, FQGTGA. This CDR3 is CASSLPREGSTQYF. CDR3 sequence (DNA): TGTGCCAGCAGCTTACCACGGGAGGGATCGACGCAGTATTTT. Full variable domain (remainder filled in from reference TRBV7-3 and TRBJ2-3): GAGVSQTPSNKVTEKGKYVELRCDPISGHTALYWYRQSLGQGPEFLIYFQGTGAADDSGLPNDRFFAVRPEGSVSTLKIQRTERGDSAVYLCASSLPREGSTQYFGPGTRLTVL.

This chain joins TRBV7-2 and TRBJ1-2; 7 bases are shared with TRBD1. Germline values: CDR1 SGHTA, CDR2 FQGNSA. J was trimmed by 8 bases and V by 5 bases; bases with no gene match: 5. CDR3 length: 12 residues. This CDR3 reads CASSSDRVGYTF. DNA of the CDR3: TGTGCCAGCAGCAGTGACAGGGTCGGCTACACCTTC.

The chain links TRBV30 to TRBJ2-1; D is perhaps TRBD1 (6 bases). This CDR3 comprises 13 residues. Germline lookup yields CDR1 GTSNPN and CDR2 SVGIG (reference sequence). V was clipped by 3 bases and J by 3 bases, with 9 bases between them. CDR3 sequence (DNA): TGTGCCTGGAGCGGACAGAGCTACAATGAGCAGTTCTTC. It is translated as CAWSGQSYNEQFF.

This chain joins TRBV30 and TRBJ1-5; TRBD1 agrees at 8 bases. Trimming removed 2 bases from V and 4 bases from J; junction bases left unmatched: 1. Germline assignment: CDR1 GTSNPN and CDR2 SVGIG (reference sequence). The CDR3 covers 13 residues. This CDR3 reads CAWSRQGNQPQHF. The CDR3 nucleotides read TGTGCCTGGAGTCGACAGGGGAATCAGCCCCAGCATTTT.

The rearrangement links TRBV6-1 to TRBJ1-1; D is uncertain. Germline CDR1 MNHNS, CDR2 SASEGT. The ends were cut back, 2 bases at V and 3 bases at J, with 10 bases in the middle. The CDR3 spans 14 residues. CDR3 sequence (DNA): TGTGCCAGCAGTGAAAATGAGGGTTACACTGAAGCTTTCTTT. This translates into CASSENEGYTEAFF.

This sequence joins TRBV6-6 and TRBJ1-2, with 7 nucleotides matching TRBD1. This CDR3 is built from 14 residues. After removal of 6 bases from V and 2 bases from J, the junction contained 6 bases not matched to a gene. Germline V gene sequence: CDR1 MNHNY, CDR2 SVGAGI (reference sequence). DNA for the CDR3: TGTGCCAGCAGAGCCCGACAGGGCAACTATGGCTACACCTTC. Translated, it gives CASRARQGNYGYTF.

The chain links TRBV5-6 to TRBJ2-7; TRBD1 is a possible D gene (6 bases). Trimming shortened V by 4 bases and J by 0 bases, and 11 bases separated the two germline ends. Germline V CDR1 and CDR2: SGHDT, YYEEEE. The CDR3 contains 14 residues. The CDR3 loop is CASSPDSTSYEQYF. CDR3 sequence (DNA): TGTGCCAGCAGCCCGGACAGTACCTCCTACGAGCAGTACTTC.

The chain is built from TRBV5-6 and TRBJ1-5; D is undetermined. In germline, CDR1 is SGHDT, CDR2 YYEEEE. Trimming took 0 bases from V and 5 from J, leaving 6 bases between them. CDR3 length: 13 residues. This chain's CDR3 is CASSLGSDQPQHF. The CDR3 nucleotides read TGTGCCAGCAGCTTGGGGTCAGATCAGCCCCAGCATTTT.